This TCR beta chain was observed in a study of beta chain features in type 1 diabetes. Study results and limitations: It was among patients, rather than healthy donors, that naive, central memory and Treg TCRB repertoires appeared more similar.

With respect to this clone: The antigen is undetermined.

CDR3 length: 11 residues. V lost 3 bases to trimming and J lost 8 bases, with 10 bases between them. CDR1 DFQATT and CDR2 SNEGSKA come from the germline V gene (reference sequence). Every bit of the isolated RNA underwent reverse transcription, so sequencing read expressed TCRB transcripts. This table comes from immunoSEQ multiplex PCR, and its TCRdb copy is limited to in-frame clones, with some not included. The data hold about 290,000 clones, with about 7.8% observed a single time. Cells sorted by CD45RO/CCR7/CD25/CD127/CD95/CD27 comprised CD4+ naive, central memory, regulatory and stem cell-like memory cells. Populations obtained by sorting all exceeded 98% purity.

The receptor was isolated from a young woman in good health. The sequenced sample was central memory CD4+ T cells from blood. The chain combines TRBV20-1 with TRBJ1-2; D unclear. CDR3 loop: CSARRSQGYTF. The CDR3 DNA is TGCAGTGCTAGGAGGTCACAGGGCTACACCTTC.